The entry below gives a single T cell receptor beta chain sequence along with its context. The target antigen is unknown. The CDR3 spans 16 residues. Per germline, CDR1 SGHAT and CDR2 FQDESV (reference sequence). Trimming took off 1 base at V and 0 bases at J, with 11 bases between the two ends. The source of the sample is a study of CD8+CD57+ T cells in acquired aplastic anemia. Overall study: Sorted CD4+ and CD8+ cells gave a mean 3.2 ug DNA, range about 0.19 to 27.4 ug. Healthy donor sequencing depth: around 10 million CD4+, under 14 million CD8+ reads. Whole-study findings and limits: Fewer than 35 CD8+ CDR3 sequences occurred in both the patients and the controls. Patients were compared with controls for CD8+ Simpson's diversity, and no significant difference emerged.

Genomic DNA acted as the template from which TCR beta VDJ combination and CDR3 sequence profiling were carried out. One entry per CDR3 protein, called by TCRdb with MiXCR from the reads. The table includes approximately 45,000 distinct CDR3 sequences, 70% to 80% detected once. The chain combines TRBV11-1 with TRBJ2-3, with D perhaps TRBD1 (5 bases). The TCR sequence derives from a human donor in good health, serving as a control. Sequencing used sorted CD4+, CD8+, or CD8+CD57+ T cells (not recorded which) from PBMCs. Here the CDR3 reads CASSLGAQGSTDTQYF. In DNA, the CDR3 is TGTGCCAGCAGCTTAGGGGCTCAGGGTAGCACAGATACGCAGTATTTT.